The 23 T cell receptor beta chains below all came from one sample that was sequenced in a study of CD8+CD57+ T cells in acquired aplastic anemia. The sequenced patients had an expansion of CD8+CD57+ cells seen by flow cytometry. Genomic DNA acted as the template from which TCR beta VDJ combination and CDR3 sequence profiling were carried out. Each CDR3 protein is one row after TCRdb ran MiXCR on the reads. The repertoire consists of 250,000 to 350,000 distinct CDR3 sequences, with under 60% occurring once and the leading ten covering approximately 1.3%. The sample was sorted CD4+, CD8+, or CD8+CD57+ T cells (not recorded which) from PBMCs. The receptors originated from a human donor with aplastic anemia.

This clonotype was recorded many times. This chain joins TRBV9 and TRBJ2-2; possibly TRBD2 for D (7 bases). Trimming stripped 4 bases from V and 1 base from J, with 14 bases between. The CDR3 has 16 residues. Germline V lookup: CDR1 SGDLS, CDR2 YYNGEE. This CDR3 is CASSLWEGGNTGELFF. In DNA, the CDR3 is TGTGCCAGCAGCTTATGGGAGGGGGGGAACACCGGGGAGCTGTTTTTT.

This clonotype has at least ten counts. The chain carries TRBV2 and TRBJ2-1; D not resolved. The CDR3 spans 12 residues. CDR1 and CDR2 (germline): SNHLY, FYNNEI. Trimming removed 6 bases from V and 4 bases from J, with 7 bases in between. The CDR3 loop is CASSLQYNEQFF. The CDR3 DNA follows: TGTGCCAGCAGCCTACAGTACAATGAGCAGTTCTTC.

This clonotype was recorded a few times. V gene TRBV10-3 combines with J gene TRBJ2-3, with TRBD2 matching over 8 bases. Trimming cost V 5 bases and J 2 bases; bases outside gene matches: 6. This CDR3 is built from 15 residues. Germline CDR1 reads ENHRY; CDR2 reads SYGVKD. The CDR3 sequence is CAISLSGSNTDTQYF. Here the CDR3 DNA reads TGTGCCATCAGTTTGAGCGGGAGTAACACAGATACGCAGTATTTT.

The sample holds many counts of this clonotype. The gene calls are TRBV3-1 and TRBJ1-1; no clear D. This CDR3 spans 13 amino acids. Germline V gene data show CDR1 as LGHDT and CDR2 as YNNKEL (reference sequence). Between the trimmed V and J ends, which lost 6 bases and 4 bases, there was a span of 12 bases. CDR3 bases: TGTGCCAGCAGGGACCTCGGCGCCACTGAAGCTTTCTTT. This gives the protein CASRDLGATEAFF.

This chain joins TRBV29-1 and TRBJ1-2; 8 bases line up with TRBD1. Per the germline V gene, CDR1 is SQVTM and CDR2 is ANQGSEA. J was trimmed by 10 bases and V by 6 bases; bases with no gene match: 7. This CDR3 has 11 residues. CDR3 nucleotides: TGCAGCGTCGGAGGACAGGGAGTCTACACCTTC. Its protein is CSVGGQGVYTF.

The chain has TRBV2 and TRBJ2-1, with D perhaps matching TRBD2 (5 bases). The CDR3 is 16 amino acids. Germline-derived CDR1 and CDR2 are SNHLY and FYNNEI. The ends were cut back, 2 bases at V and 6 bases at J, with 17 bases in the middle. CDR3: CASSENPGRGSNEQFF. CDR3 nucleotides: TGTGCCAGCAGTGAAAACCCTGGGAGAGGTTCCAATGAGCAGTTCTTC.

The chain employs TRBV7-9 and TRBJ2-7, with 7 bases fitting TRBD1. The CDR3 is 15 amino acids. Germline CDR1 SEHNR, CDR2 FQNEAQ (reference sequence). J was trimmed by 0 bases and V by 7 bases; bases with no gene match: 9. CDR3 protein: CASTRTGTTSYEQYF. The CDR3 DNA follows: TGTGCCAGCACTAGGACAGGAACTACCTCCTACGAGCAGTACTTC.

The rearrangement uses TRBV7-9 and TRBJ2-7; D remains ambiguous. The CDR3 consists of 14 residues. CDR1 is SEHNR and CDR2 is FQNEAQ in the germline V gene (reference sequence). V lost 2 bases and J 4 bases, leaving 12 bases between the germline ends. The CDR3 loop reads CASSLMDRRYEQYF. The CDR3 nucleotides read TGTGCCAGCAGCTTAATGGATCGCCGATACGAGCAGTACTTC.

This clonotype was observed a handful of times. This chain links TRBV18 with TRBJ1-1; D is ambiguous. The CDR3 sequence is 15 residues long. Germline CDR1 reads KGHSH; CDR2 reads LQKENI. V lost 3 bases and J 1 base, leaving 12 bases between the germline ends. CDR3 nucleotide sequence: TGTGCCAGCTCACCTTTCTCTACGCCGAACACTGAAGCTTTCTTT. Its translation: CASSPFSTPNTEAFF.

The chain employs TRBV24-1 and TRBJ1-2, with D possibly being TRBD1 (6 bases). This CDR3 region has 14 residues. The V end was cut by 1 base, the J end by 7 bases, with 12 bases between. Germline V lookup: CDR1 KGHDR, CDR2 SFDVKD. In nucleotides, the CDR3 is TGTGCCACCAGTGATTTATGGGGGCAGGGTGGCTACACCTTC. It is translated as CATSDLWGQGGYTF.

Points on this clonotype: Since no conserved phenylalanine or tryptophan closes the CDR3, a read error is the likely cause. The limits of the CDR3 on the DNA are not certain, so only TCRdb's listed CDR3 is given. V and J are TRBV20-1 and TRBJ2-1; no DNA check was done on the table's D call, TRBD2. Counting both end residues, the CDR3 totals 10 amino acids. Germline CDR1 is DFQATT and CDR2 is SNEGSKA (reference sequence). The CDR3 protein is CSAREEWQAL.

This chain connects TRBV7-3 to TRBJ2-3; 8 bases agree with TRBD1. The ends lost 4 bases at V and 3 bases at J; junction bases unmatched: 6. The length of the CDR3 is 15 residues. Germline loops: CDR1 SGHTA, CDR2 FQGTGA. CDR3 coding DNA: TGTGCCAGCAGCTCAGGGGGCGCGGGGACAGATACGCAGTATTTT. Translation: CASSSGGAGTDTQYF.

This clonotype appeared a few times. The chain joins TRBV7-2 to TRBJ2-5; D might be TRBD2 (6 bases). V lost 2 bases to trimming and J lost 7 bases, with 20 bases between them. CDR1 SGHTA and CDR2 FQGNSA come from the germline V gene. There are 16 residues in the CDR3. The CDR3 sequence: CASSLQGSGSSGTQYF. CDR3 DNA sequence: TGTGCCAGCAGCTTACAGGGAAGCGGGTCCTCCGGGACCCAGTACTTC. The full variable domain, rest sourced from reference TRBV7-2 and TRBJ2-5, is GAGVSQSPSNKVTEKGKDVELRCDPISGHTALYWYRQSLGQGLEFLIYFQGNSAPDKSGLPSDRFSAERTGGSVSTLTIQRTQQEDSAVYLCASSLQGSGSSGTQYFGPGTRLLVL.

The chain has TRBV20-1 and TRBJ1-2, with TRBD1 matching 9 bases. V shed 0 bases and J 7 bases; nucleotides not matched to a gene: 9. The CDR3 contains 15 residues. Germline V CDR1 and CDR2: DFQATT, SNEGSKA (reference sequence). The CDR3 loop reads CSARDVDRGDSGYTF. As DNA, the CDR3 is TGCAGTGCTAGAGATGTCGACAGGGGGGATAGTGGCTACACCTTC.

The gene calls are TRBV5-1 and TRBJ2-2, with a weak D call TRBD1 (6 bases). CDR1 is SGHRS, CDR2 YFSETQ, per germline. CDR3 length: 14 residues. The V end lost 0 bases, the J end lost 10 bases, and 13 bases lay between the germline ends. The CDR3 DNA reads TGCGCCAGCAGCTTGGAACAGGGACGCGAGGAGCTGTTTTTT. Residues: CASSLEQGREELFF.

The V gene is TRBV20-1, the J gene TRBJ2-3, with TRBD2 matching over 10 bases. The germline gives CDR1 DFQATT, CDR2 SNEGSKA (reference sequence). The CDR3 loop spans 14 amino acids. Germline trimming cut 3 bases from V and 5 bases from J; bases unmatched to any gene: 5. The CDR3 nucleotides read TGCAGTGCTAGGCCAGCGGGGGGGCAAGATACGCAGTATTTT. Its protein product is CSARPAGGQDTQYF.

CDR3 residues: CASSPGTTRELFF. CDR3 bases: TGTGCCAGCAGCCCCGGGACTACCAGGGAGCTGTTTTTT. The chain uses TRBV9 and TRBJ2-2; TRBD2 agrees at 7 bases. Losses at the gene ends were 4 bases for V and 9 bases for J; bases not matched to a gene: 6. The CDR3 runs 13 residues. Germline CDR1 is SGDLS and CDR2 is YYNGEE.

V is TRBV7-3 and J is TRBJ2-2; perhaps TRBD1 as D (5 bases). CDR3 length equals 16 residues. Germline lookup yields CDR1 SGHTA and CDR2 FQGTGA. Trimming shortened V by 0 bases and J by 1 base, and 9 bases separated the two germline ends. CDR3 DNA: TGTGCCAGCAGCTTAACAGGGGCAGGGAACACCGGGGAGCTGTTTTTT. It specifies CASSLTGAGNTGELFF.

The rearrangement uses TRBV20-1 and TRBJ2-5; the D gene is possibly TRBD1 (5 bases). Matching the DNA end better, TRBJ2-7 makes the J call doubtful. CDR3 length equals 14 residues. Looked up from germline, CDR1 is DFQATT and CDR2 is SNEGSKA (reference sequence). In DNA form, the CDR3 reads TGCAGTGCTAGAGAGGGGCAGGGTCTGTACGAGCAGTACTTC. Translated, it gives CSAREGQGLYEQYF.

This clonotype was seen ten or more times. The chain employs TRBV5-8 and TRBJ1-1; 8 bases line up with TRBD1. V trimming: 4 bases; J trimming: 6 bases; junction bases outside the gene matches: 8. Looked up from germline, CDR1 is SGHTS and CDR2 is YDEGEE. There are 14 residues in the CDR3. CDR3 region: CASSLGQGFSEAFF. The CDR3 region has the DNA TGTGCCAGCAGCCTCGGACAGGGTTTCTCTGAAGCTTTCTTT. The full variable domain, with the rest looked up from reference TRBV5-8 and TRBJ1-1, is EAGVTQSPTHLIKTRGQQATLRCSPISGHTSVYWYQQALGLGLQFLLWYDEGEERNRGNFPPRFSGRQFPNYSSELNVNALELEDSALYLCASSLGQGFSEAFFGQGTRLTVV.

The rearrangement uses TRBV7-8 and TRBJ1-1; TRBD1 is a possible D gene (5 bases). Per germline, CDR1 SGHVS and CDR2 FQNEAQ. V was trimmed by 3 bases and J by 7 bases, leaving 15 bases between them. This CDR3 is built from 14 residues. The DNA for the CDR3 is TGTGCCAGCAGCTTCCAGGCAGGGAGTGGTGAAGCTTTCTTT. Its protein is CASSFQAGSGEAFF. Filled out from reference TRBV7-8 and TRBJ1-1, the complete variable domain reads GAGVSQSPRYKVAKRGQDVALRCDPISGHVSLFWYQQALGQGPEFLTYFQNEAQLDKSGLPSDRFFAERPEGSVSTLKIQRTQQEDSAVYLCASSFQAGSGEAFFGQGTRLTVV.

The CDR3 DNA sequence: TGTGCCAGCAGCTTCCCAGGGAGGGAGCAGTACTTC. It specifies CASSFPGREQYF. The chain carries TRBV5-6 and TRBJ2-7, with D possibly matching TRBD2 (6 bases). The CDR3 runs 12 residues. Germline-derived CDR1 and CDR2 are SGHDT and YYEEEE. The V end was cut by 2 bases, the J end by 7 bases, with 10 bases between.

In this sample, this clonotype turned up a few times. V and J are TRBV20-1 and TRBJ1-6; D gene unclear. This CDR3 is 15 amino acids long. CDR1 DFQATT and CDR2 SNEGSKA come from the germline V gene (reference sequence). V was trimmed by 5 bases and J by 10 bases, leaving 21 bases between them. This CDR3 is CSAASSPGLLSPLHF. The CDR3 DNA is TGCAGTGCTGCATCTTCTCCCGGCCTGCTCTCACCCCTCCACTTT.